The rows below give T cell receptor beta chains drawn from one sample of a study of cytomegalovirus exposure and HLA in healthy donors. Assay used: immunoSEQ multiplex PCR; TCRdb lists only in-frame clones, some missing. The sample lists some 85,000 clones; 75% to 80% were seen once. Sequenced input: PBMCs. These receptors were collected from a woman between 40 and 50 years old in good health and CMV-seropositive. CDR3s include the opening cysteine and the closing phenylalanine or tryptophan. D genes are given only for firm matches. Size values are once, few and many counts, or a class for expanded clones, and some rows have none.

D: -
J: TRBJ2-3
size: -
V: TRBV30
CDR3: CAWNPKSPPDTQYF
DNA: TGTGCCTGGAACCCTAAGTCCCCGCCAGATACGCAGTATTTT

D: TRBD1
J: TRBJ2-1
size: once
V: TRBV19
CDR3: CASSIAERWTGGMTSGNEQFF
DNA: TGTGCCAGTAGTATAGCGGAACGATGGACAGGGGGCATGACATCAGGCAATGAGCAGTTCTTC

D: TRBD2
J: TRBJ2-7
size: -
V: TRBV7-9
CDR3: CASSKAGIGRAGNEQYF
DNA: TGTGCCAGCAGCAAAGCTGGTATCGGGAGGGCCGGGAACGAGCAGTACTTC

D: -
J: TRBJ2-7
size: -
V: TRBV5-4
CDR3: CASSTTRDYEQYF
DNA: TGTGCCAGCAGCACGACTAGGGACTACGAGCAGTACTTC

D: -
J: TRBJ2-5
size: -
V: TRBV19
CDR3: CASSLNVQETQYF
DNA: TGTGCCAGTAGTCTAAACGTACAAGAGACCCAGTACTTC

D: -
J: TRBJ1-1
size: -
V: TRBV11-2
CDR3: CASSLPAEAFF
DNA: TGTGCCAGCAGCTTACCTGCTGAAGCTTTCTTT

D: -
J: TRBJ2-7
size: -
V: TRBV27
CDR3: CASSLRQGLDYEQYF
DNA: TGTGCCAGCAGTTTACGGCAGGGATTAGACTACGAGCAGTACTTC

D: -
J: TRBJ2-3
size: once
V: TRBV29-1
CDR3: CSVESGSLDTQYF
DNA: TGCAGCGTTGAGAGTGGTTCCCTAGATACGCAGTATTTT

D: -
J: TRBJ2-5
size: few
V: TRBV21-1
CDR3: CASSKVWTVETQYF
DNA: TGTGCCAGCAGCAAAGTGTGGACAGTAGAGACCCAGTACTTC

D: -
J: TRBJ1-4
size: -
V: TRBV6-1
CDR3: CASGRSNEKLFF
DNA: TGTGCCAGCGGTAGGAGTAATGAAAAACTGTTTTTT

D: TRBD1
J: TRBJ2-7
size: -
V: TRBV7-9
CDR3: CASSSWDRDNEQYF
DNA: TGTGCCAGCAGCTCTTGGGACAGGGATAACGAGCAGTACTTC

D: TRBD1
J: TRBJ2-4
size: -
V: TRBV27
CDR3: CASTERQGPKNIQYF
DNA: TGTGCCAGCACCGAAAGACAGGGGCCCAAAAACATTCAGTACTTC

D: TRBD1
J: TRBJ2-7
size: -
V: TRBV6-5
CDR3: CASSSPRQGSVEQYF
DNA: TGTGCCAGCAGTTCCCCCCGACAGGGTAGTGTCGAGCAGTACTTC

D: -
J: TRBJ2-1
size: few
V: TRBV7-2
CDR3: CASSLLGNHEQFF
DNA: TGTGCCAGCAGCTTGCTCGGGAATCATGAGCAGTTCTTC

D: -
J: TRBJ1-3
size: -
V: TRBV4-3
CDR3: CASSQGAGMGNTIYF
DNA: TGCGCCAGCAGCCAAGGTGCAGGGATGGGAAACACCATATATTTT

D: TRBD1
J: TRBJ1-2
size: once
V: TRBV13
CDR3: CGSGTGRSHGYTF
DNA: TGTGGGTCCGGGACAGGAAGATCCCATGGCTACACCTTC

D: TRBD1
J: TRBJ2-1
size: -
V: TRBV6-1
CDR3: CASSPGQGQFGEQFF
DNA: TGTGCCAGCAGTCCGGGACAGGGTCAATTCGGGGAGCAGTTCTTC

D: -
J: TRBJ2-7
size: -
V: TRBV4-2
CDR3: CASSPTGGGAGVEQYF
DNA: TGTGCCAGCAGCCCGACCGGGGGCGGGGCGGGGGTCGAGCAGTACTTC

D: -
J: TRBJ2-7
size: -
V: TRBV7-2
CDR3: CASSQTRDTSYEQYF
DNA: TGTGCCAGCAGCCAGACCCGGGACACTAGCTACGAGCAGTACTTC

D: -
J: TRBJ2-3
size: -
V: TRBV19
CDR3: CASRPEHHSTDTQYF
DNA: TGTGCCAGTAGGCCCGAGCACCATAGCACAGATACGCAGTATTTT

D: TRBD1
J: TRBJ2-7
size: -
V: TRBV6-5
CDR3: CASSPGQGTYEQYF
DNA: TGTGCCAGCAGCCCGGGACAGGGGACCTACGAGCAGTACTTC

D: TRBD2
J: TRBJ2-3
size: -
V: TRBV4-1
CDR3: CASSQDPSGPTTDTQYF
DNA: TGCGCCAGCAGCCAAGATCCTAGCGGGCCTACCACAGATACGCAGTATTTT

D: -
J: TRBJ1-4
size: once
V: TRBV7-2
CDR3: CASSPFIVGSPNEKLFF
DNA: TGTGCCAGCAGCCCATTCATCGTGGGGAGCCCTAATGAAAAACTGTTTTTT

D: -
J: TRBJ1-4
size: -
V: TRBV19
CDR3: CASSIGTNEKLFF
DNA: TGTGCCAGTAGTATTGGCACCAATGAAAAACTGTTTTTT

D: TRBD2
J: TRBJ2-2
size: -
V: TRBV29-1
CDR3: CSALDPGLAGPYRTGELFF
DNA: TGCAGCGCTCTTGACCCGGGACTAGCGGGACCTTATAGGACCGGGGAGCTGTTTTTT

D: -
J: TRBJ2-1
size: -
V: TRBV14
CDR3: CASSQGVRILSYNEQFF
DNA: TGTGCCAGCAGCCAAGGAGTGCGCATCCTCTCCTACAATGAGCAGTTCTTC

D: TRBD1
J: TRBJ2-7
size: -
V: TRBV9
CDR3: CASSVEAGAGQGSSYEQYF
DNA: TGTGCCAGCAGCGTAGAGGCGGGGGCAGGACAGGGGAGCTCCTACGAGCAGTACTTC

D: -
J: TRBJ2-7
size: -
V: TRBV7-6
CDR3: CASSLETSGVGSYEQYF
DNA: TGTGCCAGCAGCTTAGAAACCTCGGGGGTAGGCTCCTACGAGCAGTACTTC

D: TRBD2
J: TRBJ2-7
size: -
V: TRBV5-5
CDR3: CASSLGGGGPLYEQYF
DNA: TGTGCCAGCAGCTTGGGGGGGGGTGGCCCCCTCTACGAGCAGTACTTC

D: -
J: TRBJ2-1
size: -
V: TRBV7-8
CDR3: CASTSGSYNEQFF
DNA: TGTGCCAGCACCAGCGGGTCTTACAATGAGCAGTTCTTC

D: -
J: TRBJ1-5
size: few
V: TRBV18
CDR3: CASSPKEAGENQPQHF
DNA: TGTGCCAGCTCACCAAAAGAAGCAGGGGAGAATCAGCCCCAGCATTTT

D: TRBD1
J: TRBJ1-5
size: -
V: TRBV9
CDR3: CASSATGDRNQPQHF
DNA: TGTGCCAGCAGCGCTACAGGGGATCGCAATCAGCCCCAGCATTTT

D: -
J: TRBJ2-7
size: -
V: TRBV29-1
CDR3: CSVGWGDHEQYF
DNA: TGCAGCGTTGGGTGGGGGGACCACGAGCAGTACTTC

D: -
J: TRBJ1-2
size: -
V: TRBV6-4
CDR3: CASSESTGNYGYTF
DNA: TGTGCCAGCAGTGAATCGACGGGAAACTATGGCTACACCTTC

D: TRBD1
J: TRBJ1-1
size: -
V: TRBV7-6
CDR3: CASSSRQGMNTEAFF
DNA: TGTGCCAGCAGCTCGAGACAGGGCATGAACACTGAAGCTTTCTTT

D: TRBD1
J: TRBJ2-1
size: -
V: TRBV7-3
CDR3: CASSGLDRLDEQFF
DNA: TGTGCCAGCAGCGGACTGGACAGGCTGGACGAGCAGTTCTTC

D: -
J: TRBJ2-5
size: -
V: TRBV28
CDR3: CASSFTQAQETQYF
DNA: TGTGCCAGCAGTTTCACCCAGGCTCAAGAGACCCAGTACTTC

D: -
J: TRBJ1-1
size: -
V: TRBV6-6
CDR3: CASSLRQDGSRAFF
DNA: TGTGCCAGCAGTTTGAGACAAGACGGTAGTAGAGCTTTCTTT

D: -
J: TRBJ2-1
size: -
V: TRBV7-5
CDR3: CARSLAPTSGRAWEQFF
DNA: TGTGCCAGAAGCTTAGCGCCGACTAGCGGGAGGGCCTGGGAGCAGTTCTTC

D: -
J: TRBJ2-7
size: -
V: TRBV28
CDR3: CATAAPGDGSYEQYF
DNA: TGTGCCACCGCAGCGCCGGGGGATGGCTCCTACGAGCAGTACTTC

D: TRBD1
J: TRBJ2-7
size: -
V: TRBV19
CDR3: CASSARQGSNEQYF
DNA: TGTGCCAGTAGTGCCCGACAGGGGTCGAATGAGCAGTACTTC

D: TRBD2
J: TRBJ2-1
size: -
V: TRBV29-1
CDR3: CSVMTSAYNEQFF
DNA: TGCAGCGTGATGACTAGCGCGTACAATGAGCAGTTCTTC

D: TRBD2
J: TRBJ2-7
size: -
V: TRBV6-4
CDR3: CASSLTGTSGRGTSYEQYF
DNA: TGTGCCAGCAGCCTGACTGGGACTAGCGGGAGGGGTACGTCCTACGAGCAGTACTTC

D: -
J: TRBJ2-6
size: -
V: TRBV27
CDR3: CASSQRAVGTGANVLTF
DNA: TGTGCCAGCAGTCAAAGAGCGGTAGGGACTGGGGCCAACGTCCTGACTTTC

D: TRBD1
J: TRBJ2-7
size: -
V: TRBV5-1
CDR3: CASSSDRGTYEQYF
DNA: TGCGCCAGCAGCTCAGACAGGGGGACCTACGAGCAGTACTTC

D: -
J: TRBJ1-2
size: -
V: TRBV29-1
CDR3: CSVEDPRNYGYTF
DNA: TGCAGCGTTGAAGATCCCAGAAACTATGGCTACACCTTC

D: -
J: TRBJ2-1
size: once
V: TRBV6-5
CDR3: CASSSILDNEQFF
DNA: TGTGCCAGCAGTTCCATTCTAGACAATGAGCAGTTCTTC

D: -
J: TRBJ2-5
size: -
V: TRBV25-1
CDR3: CASGFGSGSETQYF
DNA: TGTGCCAGCGGATTCGGGTCAGGGTCAGAGACCCAGTACTTC

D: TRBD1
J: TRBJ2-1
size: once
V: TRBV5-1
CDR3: CASSLTPGQEVF
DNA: TGCGCCAGCAGCTTGACGCCGGGACAGGAGGTCTTC

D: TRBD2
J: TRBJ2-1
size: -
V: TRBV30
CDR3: CARRGLAGGHRGEQFF
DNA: TGTGCCCGGAGGGGTCTAGCGGGAGGGCATCGGGGTGAGCAGTTCTTC

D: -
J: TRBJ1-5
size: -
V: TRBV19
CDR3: CASSIRAGSGNQPQHF
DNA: TGTGCCAGTAGTATAAGGGCAGGGTCCGGCAATCAGCCCCAGCATTTT

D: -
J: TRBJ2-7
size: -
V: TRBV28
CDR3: CASTLGGTTTYEQYF
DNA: TGTGCCAGCACCCTCGGGGGGACAACTACCTACGAGCAGTACTTC

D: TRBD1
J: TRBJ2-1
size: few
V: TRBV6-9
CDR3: CASTKGTGRSAYNEQFF
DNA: TGTGCCAGCACCAAGGGGACAGGCCGATCCGCTTACAATGAGCAGTTCTTC

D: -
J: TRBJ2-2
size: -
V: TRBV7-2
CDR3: CASSLGLNSWARAGELFF
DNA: TGTGCCAGCAGCTTAGGACTAAATAGTTGGGCGAGGGCCGGGGAGCTGTTTTTT